The 5 T cell receptor beta chains in this list originate from one sample, sequenced in a study of monozygotic twins with cystic fibrosis. Generated by immunoSEQ multiplex PCR, the TCRdb table keeps only in-frame clones and is missing some. The table lists nearly 25,000 clones, about 91% of them singletons. The specimen was blood. These receptors were collected from a girl aged 2 to 10 with cystic fibrosis.

CDR3 region: CASSYSDENTEAFF. The CDR3 DNA reads TGTGCCAGCAGTTATTCGGACGAGAACACTGAAGCTTTCTTT. This rearrangement joins TRBV6-5 to TRBJ1-1; D is unresolved. Germline loops: CDR1 MNHEY, CDR2 SVGAGI. This CDR3 comprises 14 residues. V was shortened by 3 bases and J by 1 base, with 9 bases between the two germline ends.

This clone has a single count. The chain links TRBV6-6 to TRBJ2-7, with 9 bases matching TRBD1. The CDR3 has 16 amino acids. Germline assignment: CDR1 MNHNY and CDR2 SVGAGI (reference sequence). Trimming at V came to 1 base and at J to 2 bases, leaving 6 bases not matched to a gene. Here the CDR3 reads CASSYWGDRVTYEQYF. The CDR3 coding sequence is TGTGCCAGCAGTTACTGGGGGGACAGGGTTACCTACGAGCAGTACTTC.

The chain recombines TRBV19 with TRBJ1-6, with TRBD1 identical over 8 bases. The CDR3 runs 15 residues. CDR1 and CDR2 from the germline V gene are LNHDA and SQIVND (reference sequence). V lost 5 bases, J lost 6 bases, and 6 bases stayed unmatched. The CDR3 is CASSPRQGSNSPLHF. The CDR3 DNA follows: TGTGCCAGTAGTCCCCGACAGGGGAGTAATTCACCCCTCCACTTT.

The chain links TRBV7-2 to TRBJ1-2; D is possibly TRBD1 (5 bases). V was clipped by 3 bases and J by 6 bases, with 14 bases between them. Germline V CDR1 and CDR2: SGHTA, FQGNSA. The CDR3 consists of 14 residues. For the CDR3, the DNA is TGTGCCAGCAGCTTTCTTCAGGGATACGATGGCTACACCTTC. Residues: CASSFLQGYDGYTF.

The V call is TRBV28, the J call TRBJ1-1; no definite D call. CDR3 length: 12 residues. V was clipped by 5 bases and J by 8 bases, with 12 bases between them. The germline gives CDR1 MDHEN, CDR2 SYDVKM. The CDR3 DNA sequence: TGTGCCAGCAGTCCCCAGGCGGGAGAAGCTTTCTTT. Protein: CASSPQAGEAFF. The whole variable domain, filled in from reference TRBV28 and TRBJ1-1, reads DVKVTQSSRYLVKRTGEKVFLECVQDMDHENMFWYRQDPGLGLRLIYFSYDVKMKEKGDIPEGYSVSREKKERFSLILESASTNQTSMYLCASSPQAGEAFFGQGTRLTVV.